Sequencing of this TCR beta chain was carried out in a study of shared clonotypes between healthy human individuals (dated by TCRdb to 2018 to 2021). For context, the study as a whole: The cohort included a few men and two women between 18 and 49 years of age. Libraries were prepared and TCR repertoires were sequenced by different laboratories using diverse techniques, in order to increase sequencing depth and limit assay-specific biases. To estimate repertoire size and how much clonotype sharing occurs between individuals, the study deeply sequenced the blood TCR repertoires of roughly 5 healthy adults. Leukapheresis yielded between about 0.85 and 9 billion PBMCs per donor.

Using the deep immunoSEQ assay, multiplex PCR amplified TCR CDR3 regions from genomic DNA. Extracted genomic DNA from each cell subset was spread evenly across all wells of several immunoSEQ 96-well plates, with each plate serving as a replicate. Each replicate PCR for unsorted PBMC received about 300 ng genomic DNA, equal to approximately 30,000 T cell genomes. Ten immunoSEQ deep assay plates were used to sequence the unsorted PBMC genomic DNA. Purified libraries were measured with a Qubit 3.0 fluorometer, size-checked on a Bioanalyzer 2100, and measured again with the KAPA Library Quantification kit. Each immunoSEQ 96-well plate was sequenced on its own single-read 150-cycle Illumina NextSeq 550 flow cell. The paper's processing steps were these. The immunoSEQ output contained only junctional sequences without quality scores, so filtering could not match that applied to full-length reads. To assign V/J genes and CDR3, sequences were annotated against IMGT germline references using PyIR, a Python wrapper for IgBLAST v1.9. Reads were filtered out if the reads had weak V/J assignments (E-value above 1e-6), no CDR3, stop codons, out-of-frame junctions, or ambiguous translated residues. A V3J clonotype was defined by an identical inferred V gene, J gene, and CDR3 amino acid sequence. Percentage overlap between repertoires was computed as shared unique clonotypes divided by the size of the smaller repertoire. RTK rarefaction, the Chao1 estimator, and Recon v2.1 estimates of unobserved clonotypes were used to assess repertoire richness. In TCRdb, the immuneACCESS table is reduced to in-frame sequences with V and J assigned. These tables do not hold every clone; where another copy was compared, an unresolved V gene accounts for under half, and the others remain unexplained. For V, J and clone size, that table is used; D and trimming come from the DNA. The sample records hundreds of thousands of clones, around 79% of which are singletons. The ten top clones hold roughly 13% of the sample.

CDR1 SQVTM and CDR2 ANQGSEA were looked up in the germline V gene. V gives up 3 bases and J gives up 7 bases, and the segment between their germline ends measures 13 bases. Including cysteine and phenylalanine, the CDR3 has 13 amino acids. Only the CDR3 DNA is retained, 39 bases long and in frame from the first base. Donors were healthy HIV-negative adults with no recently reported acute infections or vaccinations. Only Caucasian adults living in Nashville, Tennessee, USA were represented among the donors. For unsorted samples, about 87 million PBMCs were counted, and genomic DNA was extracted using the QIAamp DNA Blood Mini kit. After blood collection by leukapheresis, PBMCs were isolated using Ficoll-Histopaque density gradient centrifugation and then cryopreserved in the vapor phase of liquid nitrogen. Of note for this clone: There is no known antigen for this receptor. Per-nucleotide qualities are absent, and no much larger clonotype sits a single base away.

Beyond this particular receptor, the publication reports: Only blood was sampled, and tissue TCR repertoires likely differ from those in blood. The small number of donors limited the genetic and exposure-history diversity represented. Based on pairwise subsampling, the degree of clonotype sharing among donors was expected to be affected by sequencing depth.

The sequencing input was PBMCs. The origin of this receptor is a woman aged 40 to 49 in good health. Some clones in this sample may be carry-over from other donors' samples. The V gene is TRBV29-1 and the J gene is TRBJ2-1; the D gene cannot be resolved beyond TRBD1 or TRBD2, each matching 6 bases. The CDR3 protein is CSVDRQGRNEQFF. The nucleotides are TGCAGCGTTGATCGGCAGGGGAGGAATGAGCAGTTCTTC.